Following are 12 T cell receptor beta chains from one sample sequenced in a study of radiotherapy plus CTLA-4 blockade in lung cancer. Data came from immunoSEQ multiplex PCR; TCRdb stores just in-frame clones and leaves some out. The sample holds 130,000 or so clones; around 89% are singletons and the top ten take just under 7%. Sequenced material: peripheral blood, taken from a patient treated with radiotherapy plus ipilimumab. The source is a human donor with non-small cell lung cancer that progressed on radiotherapy plus ipilimumab.

V gene TRBV4-1 combines with J gene TRBJ2-1, with D unresolved. Germline CDR1 MGHRA, CDR2 YSYEKL. The CDR3 is made up of 14 amino acids. V gave up 1 base and J gave up 3 bases, with 7 bases separating them. DNA for the CDR3: TGCGCCAGCAGCCAAGTGAGTATCTACAATGAGCAGTTCTTC. Its translation is CASSQVSIYNEQFF.

The CDR3 here is CASSAQPQHF. The CDR3 region has the DNA TGTGCCAGCAGCGCTCAGCCCCAGCATTTT. V gene TRBV6-5 combines with J gene TRBJ1-5; D call uncertain. Trimming pared 6 bases from V and 6 bases from J, leaving 3 bases between. This CDR3 has 10 residues. In germline, CDR1 is MNHEY, CDR2 SVGAGI.

The chain links TRBV5-1 to TRBJ1-1; D might be TRBD1 (5 bases). Trimming left V 2 bases short and J 8 bases short, with 13 bases between. CDR1 is SGHRS, CDR2 YFSETQ, per germline. The CDR3 sequence is 13 residues long. CDR3 region: CASSFGGREEAFF. CDR3 DNA sequence: TGCGCCAGCAGCTTTGGGGGTAGGGAGGAAGCTTTCTTT.

The rearrangement links TRBV15 to TRBJ2-1; 11 bases agree with TRBD2. This CDR3 has 15 residues. Germline lookup yields CDR1 LNHNV and CDR2 YYDKDF (reference sequence). Trimming took 6 bases from V and 10 from J; bases not matched to a gene: 11. CDR3 loop: CATSQTSGSYSEQFF. CDR3 bases: TGTGCCACCAGTCAAACTAGCGGGAGTTATTCGGAGCAGTTCTTC.

This clone was found once. CDR3: CASSAMGQDYEQYF. DNA of the CDR3: TGTGCCAGCAGCGCCATGGGACAGGACTACGAGCAGTACTTC. This chain joins TRBV9 and TRBJ2-7; the match to TRBD1 covers 8 bases. CDR1 and CDR2 (germline): SGDLS, YYNGEE. This CDR3 is 14 amino acids long. Trimming removed 3 bases from V and 3 bases from J; junction bases left unmatched: 5. The whole variable domain, remainder taken from reference TRBV9 and TRBJ2-7, is DSGVTQTPKHLITATGQRVTLRCSPRSGDLSVYWYQQSLDQGLQFLIQYYNGEERAKGNILERFSAQQFPDLHSELNLSSLELGDSALYFCASSAMGQDYEQYFGPGTRLTVT.

The CDR3 here is CASSEGPRTGNTIYF. Written as DNA, the CDR3 is TGTGCCAGCAGTGAAGGCCCGCGTACTGGAAACACCATATATTTT. The rearrangement uses TRBV6-1 and TRBJ1-3, with no clear D. Deletions cut 1 base from V and 2 bases from J, with 9 bases between. The CDR3 totals 15 residues. CDR1 is MNHNS and CDR2 is SASEGT in the germline V gene.

The chain joins TRBV2 to TRBJ2-3; 11 bases are a match to TRBD1. CDR1 and CDR2 (germline): SNHLY, FYNNEI. V gave up 8 bases and J gave up 2 bases; unmatched junction bases: 6. The CDR3 consists of 15 residues. As DNA, the CDR3 is TGTGCCAGCGGGGGACAGGGGGGGAACACAGATACGCAGTATTTT. Translated: CASGGQGGNTDTQYF.

V usage is TRBV18 and J usage is TRBJ2-1; no reliable D call. CDR1 and CDR2 from the germline V gene are KGHSH and LQKENI. The CDR3 is made up of 15 amino acids. V was clipped by 4 bases and J by 2 bases, with 12 bases between them. The CDR3 nucleotides are TGTGCCAGCTCACACTCGGGTCGAACCTACAATGAGCAGTTCTTC. Residues: CASSHSGRTYNEQFF.

The genes are TRBV9 and TRBJ2-1, with D possibly being TRBD2 (6 bases). The V end was cut by 2 bases, the J end by 0 bases, with 15 bases between. The V gene's germline CDR1 is SGDLS and CDR2 YYNGEE. CDR3 length: 17 amino acids. Here the CDR3 DNA reads TGTGCCAGCAGCGTCCCATTAGCGGTTAGCTCCTACAATGAGCAGTTCTTC. Translating gives CASSVPLAVSSYNEQFF.

The chain is built from TRBV2 and TRBJ1-4, with a weak D call TRBD1 (5 bases). The CDR3 contains 13 residues. CDR1 and CDR2 (germline): SNHLY, FYNNEI. V was pared by 4 bases and J by 13 bases, with 16 bases between. The CDR3 is CASSGPARQRLFF. The CDR3 coding sequence is TGTGCCAGCAGTGGACCAGCACGACAGAGACTGTTTTTT.

The chain couples TRBV7-9 to TRBJ2-5; no definite D call. This CDR3 is 13 amino acids long. Between the trimmed V and J ends, which lost 5 bases and 3 bases, there was a span of 10 bases. Germline CDR1 reads SEHNR; CDR2 reads FQNEAQ (reference sequence). The CDR3 loop is CASSHSLEETQYF. The CDR3 bases are TGTGCCAGCAGCCACTCATTGGAAGAGACCCAGTACTTC.

The chain combines TRBV6-5 with TRBJ2-1; 9 positions match TRBD1. CDR1 is MNHEY and CDR2 is SVGAGI in the germline V gene. J gave up 6 bases and V 0 bases, and 6 bases lay outside the gene matches. The CDR3 spans 16 residues. The CDR3 here is CASSYSSGQGVNEQFF. Here the CDR3 DNA reads TGTGCCAGCAGTTACTCGTCGGGACAGGGAGTCAATGAGCAGTTCTTC.